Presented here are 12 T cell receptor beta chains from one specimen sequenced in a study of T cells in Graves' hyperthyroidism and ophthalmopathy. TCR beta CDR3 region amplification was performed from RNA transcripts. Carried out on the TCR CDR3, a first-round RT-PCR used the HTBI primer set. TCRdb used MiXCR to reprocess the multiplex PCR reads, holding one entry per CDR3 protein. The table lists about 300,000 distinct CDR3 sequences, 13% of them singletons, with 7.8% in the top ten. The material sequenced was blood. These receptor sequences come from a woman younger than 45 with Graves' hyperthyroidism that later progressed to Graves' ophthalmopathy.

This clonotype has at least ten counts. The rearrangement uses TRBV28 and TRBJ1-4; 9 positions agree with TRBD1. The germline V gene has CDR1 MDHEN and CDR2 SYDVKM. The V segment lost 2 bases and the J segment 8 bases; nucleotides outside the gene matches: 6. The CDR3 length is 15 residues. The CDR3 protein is CASSLPAGTGEKLFF. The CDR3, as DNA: TGTGCCAGCAGTTTACCAGCCGGGACAGGGGAAAAACTGTTTTTT.

CDR3: CASSPRTPGHYGYTF. The CDR3 region has the DNA TGTGCCAGCAGCCCCCGGACCCCGGGACACTATGGCTACACCTTC. The chain carries TRBV5-5 and TRBJ1-2, with D possibly matching TRBD1 (5 bases). This CDR3 has 15 residues. V lost 4 bases, J lost 3 bases, and 16 bases lay in between. CDR1 is SGHKS and CDR2 is YYEKEE in the germline V gene (reference sequence).

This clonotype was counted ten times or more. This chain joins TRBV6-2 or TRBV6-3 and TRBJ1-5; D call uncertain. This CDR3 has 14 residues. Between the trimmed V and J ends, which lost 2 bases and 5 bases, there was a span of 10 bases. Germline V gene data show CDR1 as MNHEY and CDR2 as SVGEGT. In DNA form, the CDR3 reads TGTGCCAGCAGTTACGGGTTTGGAGATCAGCCCCAGCATTTT. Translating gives CASSYGFGDQPQHF.

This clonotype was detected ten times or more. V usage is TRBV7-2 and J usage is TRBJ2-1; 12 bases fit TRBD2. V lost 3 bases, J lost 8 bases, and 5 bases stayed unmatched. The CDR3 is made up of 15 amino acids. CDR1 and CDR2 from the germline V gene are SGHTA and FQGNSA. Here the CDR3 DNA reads TGTGCCAGCAGCTTCTCCGGGACTAGCGGGCATGAGCAGTTCTTC. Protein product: CASSFSGTSGHEQFF.

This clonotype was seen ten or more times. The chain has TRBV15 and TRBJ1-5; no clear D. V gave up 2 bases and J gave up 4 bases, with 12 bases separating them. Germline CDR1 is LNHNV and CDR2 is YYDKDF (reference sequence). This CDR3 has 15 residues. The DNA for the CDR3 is TGTGCCACCAGCAGATATCCCTCGTGGAATCAGCCCCAGCATTTT. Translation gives CATSRYPSWNQPQHF.

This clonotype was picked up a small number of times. In nucleotides, the CDR3 is TGTGCCAGCATCGGCACTAGCAGCCCACAAGAGACCCAGTACTTC. Amino acid sequence: CASIGTSSPQETQYF. V is TRBV25-1 and J is TRBJ2-5; TRBD2 is a possible D gene (6 bases). The CDR3 runs 15 residues. V was clipped by 7 bases and J by 2 bases, with 17 bases between them. The V gene's germline CDR1 is MGHDK and CDR2 SYGVNS.

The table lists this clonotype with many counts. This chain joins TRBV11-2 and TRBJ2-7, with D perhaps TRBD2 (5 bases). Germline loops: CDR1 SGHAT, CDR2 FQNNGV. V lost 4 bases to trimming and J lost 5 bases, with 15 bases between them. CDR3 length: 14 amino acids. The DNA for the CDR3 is TGTGCCAGCAGCTACCGGGATCAAACCCACGAGCAGTACTTC. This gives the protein CASSYRDQTHEQYF.

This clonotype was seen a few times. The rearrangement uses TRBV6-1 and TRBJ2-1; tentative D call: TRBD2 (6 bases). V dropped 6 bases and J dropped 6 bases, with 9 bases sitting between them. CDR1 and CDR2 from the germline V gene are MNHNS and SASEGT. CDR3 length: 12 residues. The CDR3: CASRDYFNEQFF. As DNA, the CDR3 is TGTGCCAGCAGGGACTACTTCAATGAGCAGTTCTTC.

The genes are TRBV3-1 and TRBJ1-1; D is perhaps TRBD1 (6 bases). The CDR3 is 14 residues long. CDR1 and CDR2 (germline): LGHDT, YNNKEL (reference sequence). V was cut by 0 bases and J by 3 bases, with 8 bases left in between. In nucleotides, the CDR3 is TGTGCCAGCAGCCAAGACCGGGGGCACACTGAAGCTTTCTTT. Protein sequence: CASSQDRGHTEAFF.

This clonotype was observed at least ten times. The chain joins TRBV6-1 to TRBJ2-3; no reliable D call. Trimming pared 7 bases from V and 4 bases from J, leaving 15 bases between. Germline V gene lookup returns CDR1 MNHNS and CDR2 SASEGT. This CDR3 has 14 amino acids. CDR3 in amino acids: CASTSADGADTQYF. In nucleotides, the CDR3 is TGTGCCAGCACCAGCGCGGATGGAGCAGATACGCAGTATTTT.

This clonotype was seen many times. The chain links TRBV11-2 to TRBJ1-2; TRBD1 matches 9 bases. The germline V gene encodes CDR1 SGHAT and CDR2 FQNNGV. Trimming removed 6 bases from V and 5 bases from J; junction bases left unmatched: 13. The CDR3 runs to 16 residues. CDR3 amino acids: CASRSIRDRALYGYTF. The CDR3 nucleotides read TGTGCCAGCAGATCAATCCGGGACAGGGCCCTTTATGGCTACACCTTC.

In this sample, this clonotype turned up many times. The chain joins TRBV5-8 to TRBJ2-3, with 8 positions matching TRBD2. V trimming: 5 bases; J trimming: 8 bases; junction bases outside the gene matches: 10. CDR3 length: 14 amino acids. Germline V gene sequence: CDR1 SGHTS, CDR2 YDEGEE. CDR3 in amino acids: CASSSPGLVPTQYF. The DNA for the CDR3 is TGTGCCAGCAGTTCCCCGGGACTAGTTCCTACGCAGTATTTT.